These T cell receptor beta chains were read from a single sample in a study of technical replicates of blood from several donors. Some clones are missing from TCRdb's copy, which holds only in-frame ones; the method was immunoSEQ multiplex PCR. The data contain about 97,000 clones, 96% of them seen just once; the ten biggest clones take up around 0.35%. The sequencing input was T cells isolated from PBMCs. Every receptor here comes from a human donor in good health. CDR3s leave out the opening cysteine and the closing phenylalanine or tryptophan.

TRBJ2-1 | TRBV9 | ASSVDEGGEQF
TRBJ2-2 | TRBV30 | AWKGAGELF
TRBJ2-7 | TRBV14 | ASSLQGYEQY
TRBJ2-7 | TRBV4-1 | ASSQNRNPSYEQY
TRBJ2-3 | TRBV28 | ASNMLVARGGGTDTQY
TRBJ2-3 | TRBV19 | ASSIGGSTDTQY
TRBJ1-1 | TRBV19 | ASSIPGGYEAF
TRBJ1-1 | TRBV29-1 | SVTGANTEAF
TRBJ2-7 | TRBV27 | ASSATGGGYEQY
TRBJ2-7 | TRBV4-2 | ASSQDFGQGAYEQY
TRBJ2-5 | TRBV5-1 | ASSSEAGTGEETQY
TRBJ2-7 | TRBV25-1 | ASSESPGLAYEQY
TRBJ1-2 | TRBV10-3 | AISVGTSEGYT
TRBJ2-7 | TRBV10-3 | AIRPGQGAYEQY
TRBJ2-1 | TRBV27 | ASSLGGSSYNEQF
TRBJ1-5 | TRBV4-3 | ASSPGVGTGNQPQH
TRBJ2-1 | TRBV5-1 | ASSLQGPPNEQF
TRBJ1-5 | TRBV13 | ASSLGGLYQPQH
TRBJ1-2 | TRBV4-1 | ASSQKQESYNYGYT
TRBJ1-1 | TRBV27 | ASSWTGGTEAF
TRBJ1-1 | TRBV28 | ASSRPETGTREAF
TRBJ2-7 | TRBV2 | ASTPTGNEQY
TRBJ1-1 | TRBV19 | ASSVTDPNTEAF
TRBJ2-1 | TRBV7-3 | ASSLRLAENNEQF
TRBJ2-1 | TRBV4-1 | ASSQSGLAGGDEQF
TRBJ2-7 | TRBV9 | ASSERGSGLGFSEQY
TRBJ2-2 | TRBV5-1 | ASSFSGLAGGDTGELF
TRBJ1-1 | TRBV29-1 | SVLGQSNTEAF
TRBJ1-5 | TRBV7-9 | ASSLAQNQPQH
TRBJ1-1 | TRBV30 | AWSRGLPGVTEAF
TRBJ2-3 | TRBV30 | AWRARDTQY
TRBJ1-2 | TRBV9 | ASSPGGSTIYGYT
TRBJ1-1 | TRBV6-5 | ASSYNGENTEAF
TRBJ2-1 | TRBV27 | ASSLVGIRYNEQF
TRBJ2-7 | TRBV9 | ASSARTSGGPIYEQY
TRBJ2-2 | TRBV14 | ASRDRGPGELF
TRBJ2-2 | TRBV10-3 | AISVTSPPGELF
TRBJ2-1 | TRBV29-1 | SVETSVYNEQF
TRBJ1-1 | TRBV29-1 | SVVWGGGTEAF
TRBJ1-1 | TRBV19 | ASSRPPGAGDTEAF
TRBJ2-1 | TRBV19 | ASRNRGISGRVSYNEQF
TRBJ2-7 | TRBV7-2 | ASSSRDRISYEQY